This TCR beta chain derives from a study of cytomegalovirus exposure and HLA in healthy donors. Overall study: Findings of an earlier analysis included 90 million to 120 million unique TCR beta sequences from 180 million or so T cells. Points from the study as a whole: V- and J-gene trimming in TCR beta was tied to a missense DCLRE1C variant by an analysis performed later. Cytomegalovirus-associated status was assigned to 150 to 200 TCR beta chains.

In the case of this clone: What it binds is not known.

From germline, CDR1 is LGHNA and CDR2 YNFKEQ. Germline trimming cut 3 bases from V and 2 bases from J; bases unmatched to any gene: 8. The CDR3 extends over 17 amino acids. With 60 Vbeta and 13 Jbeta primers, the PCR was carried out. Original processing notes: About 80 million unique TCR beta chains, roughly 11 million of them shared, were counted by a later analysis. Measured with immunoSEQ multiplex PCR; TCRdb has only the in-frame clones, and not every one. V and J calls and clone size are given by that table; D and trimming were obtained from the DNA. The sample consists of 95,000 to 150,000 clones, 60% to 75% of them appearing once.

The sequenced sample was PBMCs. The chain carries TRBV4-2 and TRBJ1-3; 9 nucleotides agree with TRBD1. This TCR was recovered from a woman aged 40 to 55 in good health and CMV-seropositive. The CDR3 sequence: CASSQTIDRGTGNTIYF. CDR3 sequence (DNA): TGTGCCAGCAGCCAGACTATAGACAGGGGGACTGGAAACACCATATATTTT.